The clone carrying this T cell receptor beta chain has at least ten counts. The sample originates from a study of T cells in Graves' hyperthyroidism and ophthalmopathy. In making diagnoses, clinical symptoms, serum thyroxine and TRAb, thyroid ultrasound and orbital computed tomography were all used. Amplified TCR beta CDR3 regions came from RNA transcripts. Primed by the HTBI set, a first-round RT-PCR was run on the TCR CDR3. Via MiXCR, TCRdb re-called the multiplex PCR reads, giving one row per CDR3 protein. The table lists approximately 610,000 distinct CDR3 sequences, approximately 14% of them singletons. Germline values: CDR1 MNHNS, CDR2 SASEGT. This CDR3 comprises 15 residues. Between the trimmed V and J ends, which lost 5 bases and 1 base, there was a span of 14 bases.

The sample comprised blood. The sequence was collected from a middle-aged woman with Graves' ophthalmopathy. This rearrangement joins TRBV6-1 to TRBJ2-5; a weak D match, TRBD1 (6 bases). CDR3 sequence reads: CASSPRDTPQETQYF. The DNA of the CDR3 is TGTGCCAGCAGTCCCCGGGACACTCCCCAAGAGACCCAGTACTTC.